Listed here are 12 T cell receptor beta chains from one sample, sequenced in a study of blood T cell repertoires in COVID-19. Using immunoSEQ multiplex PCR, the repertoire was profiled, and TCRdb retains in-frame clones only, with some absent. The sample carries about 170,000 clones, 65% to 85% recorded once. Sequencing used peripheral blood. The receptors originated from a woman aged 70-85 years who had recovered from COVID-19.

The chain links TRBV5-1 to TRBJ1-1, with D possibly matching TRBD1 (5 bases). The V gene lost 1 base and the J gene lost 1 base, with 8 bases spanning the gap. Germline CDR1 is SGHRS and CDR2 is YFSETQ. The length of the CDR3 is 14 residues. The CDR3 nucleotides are TGCGCCAGCAGCTTGAAGGGGTGGAACACTGAAGCTTTCTTT. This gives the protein CASSLKGWNTEAFF.

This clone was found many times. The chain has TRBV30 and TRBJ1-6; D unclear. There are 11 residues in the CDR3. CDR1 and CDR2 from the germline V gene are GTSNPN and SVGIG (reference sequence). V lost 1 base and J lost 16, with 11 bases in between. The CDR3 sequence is CAWSGPRWLHF. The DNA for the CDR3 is TGTGCCTGGAGTGGTCCGCGTTGGCTCCACTTT.

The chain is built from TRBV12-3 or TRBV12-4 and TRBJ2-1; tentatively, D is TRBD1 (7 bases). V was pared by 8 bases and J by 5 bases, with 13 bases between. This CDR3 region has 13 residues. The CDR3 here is CASRGTEHNEQFF. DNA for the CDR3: TGTGCCAGCCGCGGGACAGAGCACAATGAGCAGTTCTTC.

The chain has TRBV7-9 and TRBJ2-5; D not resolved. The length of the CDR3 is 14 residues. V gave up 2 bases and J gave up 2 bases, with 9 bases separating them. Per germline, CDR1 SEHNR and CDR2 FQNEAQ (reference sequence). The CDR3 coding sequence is TGTGCCAGCAGCTTACCCGTCAGGCAAGAGACCCAGTACTTC. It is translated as CASSLPVRQETQYF.

CDR3 region: CASSLGVSGNVDEQFF. CDR3 in DNA: TGCGCCAGCAGCTTGGGAGTTAGCGGGAACGTCGATGAGCAGTTCTTC. This chain connects TRBV5-1 to TRBJ2-1; 8 bases line up with TRBD2. The CDR3 length is 16 residues. The J segment lost 8 bases and the V segment lost 0 bases, leaving 10 bases of the junction unmatched. CDR1 is SGHRS and CDR2 is YFSETQ in the germline V gene.

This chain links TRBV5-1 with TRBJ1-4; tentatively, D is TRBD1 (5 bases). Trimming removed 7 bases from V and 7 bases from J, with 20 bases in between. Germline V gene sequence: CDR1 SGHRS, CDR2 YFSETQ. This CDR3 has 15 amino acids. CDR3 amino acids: CASRGAGTAGEKLFF. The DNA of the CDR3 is TGCGCCAGCCGAGGGGCCGGGACTGCTGGTGAAAAACTGTTTTTT. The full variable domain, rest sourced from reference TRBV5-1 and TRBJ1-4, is KAGVTQTPRYLIKTRGQQVTLSCSPISGHRSVSWYQQTPGQGLQFLFEYFSETQRNKGNFPGRFSGRQFSNSRSEMNVSTLELGDSALYLCASRGAGTAGEKLFFGSGTQLSVL.

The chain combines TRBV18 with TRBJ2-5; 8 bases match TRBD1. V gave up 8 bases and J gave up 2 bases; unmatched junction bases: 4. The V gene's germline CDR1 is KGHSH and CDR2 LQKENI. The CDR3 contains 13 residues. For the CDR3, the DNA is TGTGCCAGCACCCGGGACAGGCAAGAGACCCAGTACTTC. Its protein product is CASTRDRQETQYF.

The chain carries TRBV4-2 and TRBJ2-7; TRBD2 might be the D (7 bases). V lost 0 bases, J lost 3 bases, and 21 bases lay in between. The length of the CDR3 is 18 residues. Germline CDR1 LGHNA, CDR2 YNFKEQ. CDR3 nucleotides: TGTGCCAGCAGCCAAGATCCCGGGGGGCGCGGGCTATACTACGAGCAGTACTTC. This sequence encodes CASSQDPGGRGLYYEQYF.

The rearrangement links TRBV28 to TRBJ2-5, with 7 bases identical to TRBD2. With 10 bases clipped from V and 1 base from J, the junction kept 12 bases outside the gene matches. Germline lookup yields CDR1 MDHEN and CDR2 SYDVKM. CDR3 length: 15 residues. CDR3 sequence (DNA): TGTGCCACCTCCCTAGGGGCTAGCGGCCAAGAGACCCAGTACTTC. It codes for CATSLGASGQETQYF.

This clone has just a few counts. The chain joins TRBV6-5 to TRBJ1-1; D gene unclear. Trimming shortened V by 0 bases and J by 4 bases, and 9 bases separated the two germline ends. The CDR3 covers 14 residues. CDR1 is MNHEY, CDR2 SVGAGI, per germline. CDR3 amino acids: CASSYSGVGTEAFF. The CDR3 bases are TGTGCCAGCAGTTACTCGGGAGTTGGCACTGAAGCTTTCTTT.

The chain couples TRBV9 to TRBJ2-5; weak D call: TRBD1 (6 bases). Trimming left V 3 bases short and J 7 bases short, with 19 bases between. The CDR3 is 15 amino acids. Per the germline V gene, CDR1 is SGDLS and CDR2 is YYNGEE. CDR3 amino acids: CASSALPGHRGTQYF. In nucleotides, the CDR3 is TGTGCCAGCAGCGCCCTCCCGGGACACCGAGGGACCCAGTACTTC. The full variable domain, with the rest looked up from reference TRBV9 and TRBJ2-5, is DSGVTQTPKHLITATGQRVTLRCSPRSGDLSVYWYQQSLDQGLQFLIQYYNGEERAKGNILERFSAQQFPDLHSELNLSSLELGDSALYFCASSALPGHRGTQYFGPGTRLLVL.

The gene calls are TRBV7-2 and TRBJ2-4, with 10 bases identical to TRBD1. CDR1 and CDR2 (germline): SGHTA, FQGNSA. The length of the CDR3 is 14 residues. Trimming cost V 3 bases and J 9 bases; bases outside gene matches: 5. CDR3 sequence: CASSFRDRGRIQYF. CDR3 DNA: TGTGCCAGCAGCTTCAGGGACAGGGGTCGCATTCAGTACTTC.